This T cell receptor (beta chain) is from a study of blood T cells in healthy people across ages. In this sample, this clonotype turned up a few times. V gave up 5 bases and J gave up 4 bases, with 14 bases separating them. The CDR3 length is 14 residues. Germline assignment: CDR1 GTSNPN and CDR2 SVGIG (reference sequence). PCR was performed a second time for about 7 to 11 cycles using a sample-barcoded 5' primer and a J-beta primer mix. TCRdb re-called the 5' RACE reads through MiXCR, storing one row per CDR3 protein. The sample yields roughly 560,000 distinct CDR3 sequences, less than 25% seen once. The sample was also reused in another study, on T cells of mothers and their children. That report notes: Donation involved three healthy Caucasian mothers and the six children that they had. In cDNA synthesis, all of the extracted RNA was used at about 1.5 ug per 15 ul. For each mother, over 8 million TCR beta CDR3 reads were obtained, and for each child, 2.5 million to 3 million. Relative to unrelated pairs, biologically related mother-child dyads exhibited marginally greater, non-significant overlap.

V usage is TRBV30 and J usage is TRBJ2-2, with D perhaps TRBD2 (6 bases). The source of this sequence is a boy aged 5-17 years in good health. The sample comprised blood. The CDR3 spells CAWEGLATTGELFF. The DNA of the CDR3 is TGTGCCTGGGAGGGACTTGCCACCACCGGGGAGCTGTTTTTT.